This record covers a single T cell receptor beta chain. It has no known antigen specificity. No qualities accompany the bases; no much larger clone lies one base away. These data come from a study of shared clonotypes between healthy human individuals (TCRdb year 2020). Background on the whole study: The cohort included three men and two women between 18 and 49 years of age. For each donor, three plates each were used for CD4 naive and CD4 memory, two plates were used for CD8 naive, and one plate was used for CD8 memory. To estimate repertoire size and how much clonotypes are shared between individuals, the study performed deep sequencing of blood TCR repertoires from roughly five healthy adults. To increase sequencing depth and limit assay-specific biases, different laboratories used diverse techniques to prepare libraries and sequence TCR repertoires. Between about 0.85 and 8.9 billion PBMCs per donor were obtained by leukapheresis.

V and J lose 2 bases and 0 bases, and a span of 11 bases separates them. The CDR1 and CDR2 encoded by the germline V gene (reference sequence) are MNHNY and SVGAGI. The CDR3 has 16 amino acids, counting the end cysteine and phenylalanine. Solely the CDR3 DNA is kept, with 48 bases framed from the first base. For the CD8 naive samples, CD45RO-negative cells were positively selected for CCR7, yielding a CD45RA+CCR7+ population from which TemRA cells were excluded. The donors were healthy, HIV-negative adults who had no recently reported acute infections or vaccinations. Every donor was a Caucasian adult residing in Nashville, Tennessee, USA. After blood collection by leukapheresis, PBMCs were isolated using Ficoll-Histopaque density gradient centrifugation and then cryopreserved in the vapor phase of liquid nitrogen. Analytical flow cytometry was used to check the purity and quantity of each magnetically sorted T cell population. Genomic DNA was isolated from each sorted fraction and quantified by UV absorbance on a Nanodrop 2000c.

Findings and caveats that apply to the study as a whole: Even with the large sequencing depth, rarefaction of the sorted-subset datasets indicated that sequencing was incomplete. Pairwise subsampling indicated that sequencing depth was expected to affect the degree of clonotype sharing among donors. Naive subsets generally had larger estimated clonotype richness than memory subsets did. Clonotypes shared by all four sorted-subset donors showed higher generation probabilities than non-shared clonotypes. Because the study included only a small number of donors, the genetic and exposure-history diversity represented was limited. Only blood was sampled, and tissue TCR repertoires likely differ from those in blood. About 5% of naive CD4, 3% to 4% of naive CD8, approximately 2.2% of memory CD4, and about 0.4% of memory CD8 clonotypes were shared across a few donors.

TCR CDR3 regions were amplified from genomic DNA by multiplex PCR using the deep immunoSEQ assay. For each cell subset, the extracted genomic DNA was distributed evenly across all wells of several immunoSEQ 96-well plates, and each plate served as one replicate. Each replicate PCR for sorted subsets received about 0.2 ug genomic DNA, equal to tens of thousands of T cell genomes. Purified libraries were measured with a Qubit 3.0 fluorometer, size-checked on a Bioanalyzer 2100, and measured again with the KAPA Library Quantification kit. Each immunoSEQ 96-well plate was sequenced on its own single-read 150-cycle Illumina NextSeq 550 flow cell. The authors' analysis ran thus. Because only junctional sequences without quality scores were contained in the immunoSEQ output, filtering matching that applied to full-length reads could not be performed. To assign V/J genes and CDR3, sequences were annotated using PyIR, a Python wrapper for IgBLAST v1.9, with IMGT germline references. Any read was removed if the V/J assignment was weak (E-value above 1e-6), the CDR3 was missing, or the read contained stop codons, out-of-frame junctions, or ambiguous translated residues. V3J clonotypes were defined by identical inferred V gene, J gene, and CDR3 amino acid sequence. Percentage overlap between repertoires was computed as shared unique clonotypes divided by the size of the smaller repertoire. RTK rarefaction, the Chao1 estimator, and Recon v2.1 estimates of unobserved clonotypes were used to assess repertoire richness. Generation probabilities for all TCRbeta clonotypes obtained by the gDNA method from a few donors were computed using OLGA. TCRdb provides this immuneACCESS table in a form limited to in-frame rearrangements. Some clones are lacking; in checked studies, under half of them reflect an unresolved V gene, and why the rest are absent is not known. That table is the source of V, J and clone size, and D and trimming were worked out from the DNA. The sample includes more than 2 million clones, with roughly 93% observed a single time. The ten top clones hold roughly 1.7% of the sample.

Sequenced material: naive CD8+ T cells from PBMCs. The label giving this sample's cell subset or site can be read as: CD45RA+CCR7+. The chain links TRBV6-6 with TRBJ2-1; D gene: possibly TRBD2, on 5 matching bases. The receptor was derived from a young man in good health. Some clones in this sample may be carry-over from other donors' samples. The DNA reads TGTGCCAGCAGTTACGGGCGGGCTGGCTCCTACAATGAGCAGTTCTTC. Translated, it reads CASSYGRAGSYNEQFF.